The sequence of this TCR beta chain was determined in a study of neoadjuvant anti-PD-1 for oral cavity cancer. Trimming left V 6 bases short and J 0 bases short, with 10 bases between. Germline V gene sequence: CDR1 SQVTM, CDR2 ANQGSEA. The CDR3 covers 13 residues. TCRdb's copy holds only in-frame clones and misses some; the assay was immunoSEQ multiplex PCR. The table shows about 14,000 clones, with less than 75% occurring only once. Time point reported: after neoadjuvant nivolumab, at surgical resection. The sample in question was PBMCs, obtained after nivolumab (anti-PD-1) treatment. This receptor was obtained from a person aged 35 to 85 with oral cavity squamous cell carcinoma. The rearrangement links TRBV29-1 to TRBJ2-3; D is unresolved. The CDR3 sequence is CSVLDASTDTQYF. DNA for the CDR3: TGCAGCGTCCTCGACGCGAGCACAGATACGCAGTATTTT.